Shown below are 29 T cell receptor beta chains from a single sample sequenced in a study of blood T cell repertoires in COVID-19. Data came from immunoSEQ multiplex PCR; TCRdb stores just in-frame clones and leaves some out. The sample lists 150,000 to 200,000 clones, approximately 85% occurring once. Sequenced sample: PBMCs or T cells enriched from blood (not recorded which). These receptors all come from a middle-aged man who had recovered from COVID-19.

V is TRBV21-1 and J is TRBJ2-7; the D segment call TRBD1 is taken from the table without a DNA check. TRBV21-1 is shown as a pseudogene. This CDR3 comprises 15 residues. The CDR3 sequence is CASSQLYQGTYEQYF. The DNA for the CDR3 is TGTGCCAGCAGCCAATTATATCAGGGCACCTACGAGCAGTACTTC.

The chain joins TRBV5-6 to TRBJ2-7; 9 bases line up with TRBD2. Germline V gene data show CDR1 as SGHDT and CDR2 as YYEEEE. The CDR3 runs 13 residues. The trim removed 6 bases at V and 7 bases at J, leaving 8 bases unmatched. The CDR3 sequence is CASTVAGAGEQYF. In DNA, the CDR3 is TGTGCCAGCACCGTAGCGGGAGCAGGGGAGCAGTACTTC.

The rearrangement uses TRBV5-1 and TRBJ2-5; D may be TRBD2 (5 bases). V lost 0 bases to trimming and J lost 5 bases, with 14 bases between them. CDR3 length: 15 amino acids. CDR1 SGHRS and CDR2 YFSETQ come from the germline V gene. The CDR3 coding sequence is TGCGCCAGCAGCTTGGCCTCGGGAATGCTGGAGACCCAGTACTTC. Translating gives CASSLASGMLETQYF.

The chain has TRBV24-1 and TRBJ2-2; D is perhaps TRBD1 (6 bases). The V end lost 7 bases, the J end lost 5 bases, and 10 bases lay between the germline ends. The CDR3 totals 13 residues. Germline CDR1 and CDR2: KGHDR and SFDVKD. CDR3 sequence: CATRGTSTGELFF. Here the CDR3 DNA reads TGTGCCACCAGAGGGACATCAACCGGGGAGCTGTTTTTT.

This rearrangement joins TRBV19 to TRBJ1-2, with 7 bases identical to TRBD1. The CDR3 has 15 amino acids. Trimming cost V 5 bases and J 1 base; bases outside gene matches: 7. CDR1 and CDR2 (germline): LNHDA, SQIVND (reference sequence). CDR3: CASSVSGTVNYGYTF. CDR3 sequence (DNA): TGTGCCAGTAGTGTCTCCGGGACAGTTAACTATGGCTACACCTTC.

The chain employs TRBV5-4 and TRBJ1-3; D ambiguous. Germline V gene data show CDR1 as SGHNT and CDR2 as YYREEE (reference sequence). The V and J ends lost 4 bases and 0 bases respectively, with 11 bases between them. CDR3 length: 15 amino acids. The CDR3 DNA follows: TGTGCCAGCAGCGCAGGACTGGGCTCTGGAAACACCATATATTTT. This sequence encodes CASSAGLGSGNTIYF.

The chain couples TRBV28 to TRBJ2-2; TRBD1 aligns across 7 bases. Per the germline V gene, CDR1 is MDHEN and CDR2 is SYDVKM. The CDR3 loop spans 16 amino acids. After removal of 1 base from V and 1 base from J, the junction contained 3 bases not matched to a gene. CDR3 DNA: TGTGCCAGCAGTTTATCTCCAGGGGGGAACACCGGGGAGCTGTTTTTT. Protein sequence: CASSLSPGGNTGELFF.

The chain joins TRBV19 to TRBJ2-2; TRBD2 might be the D (6 bases). V was pared by 5 bases and J by 3 bases, with 16 bases between. Germline V gene data show CDR1 as LNHDA and CDR2 as SQIVND (reference sequence). The CDR3 is made up of 16 amino acids. The CDR3 coding sequence is TGTGCCAGTAGTCGGGACTGGATCGCGGACACCGGGGAGCTGTTTTTT. This sequence encodes CASSRDWIADTGELFF.

The rearrangement links TRBV18 to TRBJ2-1; 8 bases are shared with TRBD2. Germline values: CDR1 KGHSH, CDR2 LQKENI. This CDR3 comprises 19 residues. Trimming at V came to 8 bases and at J to 4 bases, leaving 22 bases not matched to a gene. The CDR3: CASAAGSGVGLAGYNEQFF. CDR3 sequence (DNA): TGTGCCAGCGCCGCCGGGTCCGGAGTCGGGCTAGCGGGTTACAATGAGCAGTTCTTC.

The rearrangement uses TRBV27 and TRBJ2-7, with 8 bases identical to TRBD1. The CDR3 is 14 amino acids. After removal of 5 bases from V and 6 bases from J, the junction contained 9 bases not matched to a gene. CDR1 is MNHEY and CDR2 is SMNVEV in the germline V gene (reference sequence). DNA for the CDR3: TGTGCCAGCAGTCCCACCGGGACAGGAAGCGAGCAGTACTTC. Translation gives CASSPTGTGSEQYF.

This chain links TRBV9 with TRBJ1-1, with 8 nucleotides matching TRBD1. J gave up 4 bases and V 3 bases, and 2 bases lay outside the gene matches. Looked up from germline, CDR1 is SGDLS and CDR2 is YYNGEE. The CDR3 extends over 13 amino acids. The CDR3 DNA follows: TGTGCCAGCAGCGCGGACAGGGTCACTGAAGCTTTCTTT. Translated: CASSADRVTEAFF.

The CDR3 nucleotides are TGTGCCAGCAGTTTTTCTCCCGGAAACACCATATATTTT. This sequence encodes CASSFSPGNTIYF. The rearrangement links TRBV28 to TRBJ1-3; D not certain. This CDR3 has 13 residues. CDR1 MDHEN and CDR2 SYDVKM come from the germline V gene. With 3 bases removed from V and 4 bases from J, the gap between germline ends came to 7 bases.

V gene TRBV6-1 combines with J gene TRBJ2-7, with 10 positions matching TRBD1. V dropped 1 base and J dropped 3; count of bases not matched to a gene: 6. From germline, CDR1 is MNHNS and CDR2 SASEGT. This CDR3 spans 16 amino acids. In DNA form, the CDR3 reads TGTGCCAGCAGTGAAGTTGGGGGACAGGGGAACTACGAGCAGTACTTC. This sequence encodes CASSEVGGQGNYEQYF.

The chain carries TRBV6-5 and TRBJ1-2, with 9 bases aligning to TRBD1. After removal of 9 bases from V and 4 bases from J, the junction contained 12 bases not matched to a gene. Germline-derived CDR1 and CDR2 are MNHEY and SVGAGI. The CDR3 loop spans 15 amino acids. The CDR3 is CASIPDRGFFYGYTF. The DNA of the CDR3 is TGTGCCAGTATACCAGACAGGGGGTTCTTCTATGGCTACACCTTC.

The CDR3 protein is CASSPPGVSYGYTF. DNA for the CDR3: TGTGCCAGCTCACCACCCGGGGTGAGCTATGGCTACACCTTC. V gene TRBV18 combines with J gene TRBJ1-2, with unresolved D. Germline CDR1 reads KGHSH; CDR2 reads LQKENI. V was shortened by 0 bases and J by 4 bases, with 9 bases between the two germline ends. The CDR3 sequence is 14 residues long.

V gene TRBV6-5 combines with J gene TRBJ1-2, with D tentatively TRBD1 (5 bases). From germline, CDR1 is MNHEY and CDR2 SVGAGI. Between the trimmed V and J ends, which lost 5 bases and 8 bases, there was a span of 18 bases. The CDR3 has 14 residues. The CDR3 protein is CASSTYGGLEGYTF. CDR3 DNA sequence: TGTGCCAGCAGTACCTATGGGGGGTTGGAGGGCTACACCTTC.

V and J are TRBV3-1 (or the pseudogene TRBV3-2) and TRBJ1-1, with D possibly matching TRBD1 (5 bases). The CDR3 loop spans 15 amino acids. Trimming pared 5 bases from V and 1 base from J, leaving 14 bases between. Per germline, CDR1 LGHDT and CDR2 YNNKEL (reference sequence). CDR3 nucleotide sequence: TGTGCCAGCAGCATCTTCCCTCAGGGGAACACTGAAGCTTTCTTT. It yields the protein CASSIFPQGNTEAFF.

The chain has TRBV25-1 and TRBJ2-7; 8 nucleotides line up with TRBD1. The CDR3 covers 15 residues. The J segment lost 4 bases and the V segment lost 6 bases, leaving 11 bases of the junction unmatched. Germline loops: CDR1 MGHDK, CDR2 SYGVNS. The CDR3 protein is CASSATGGYAYEQYF. CDR3 in DNA: TGTGCCAGCAGCGCAACAGGGGGGTACGCTTACGAGCAGTACTTC.

This chain links TRBV11-2 with TRBJ1-1; TRBD1 aligns across 7 bases. V shed 4 bases, J shed 3 bases, and the junction held 8 bases outside the gene matches. The CDR3 is 15 residues long. In germline, CDR1 is SGHAT, CDR2 FQNNGV. In DNA, the CDR3 is TGTGCCAGCAGCTCCCGACAGGGAAGGGACACTGAAGCTTTCTTT. It specifies CASSSRQGRDTEAFF.

Within the sample, this clone is medium-sized. This chain uses TRBV5-4 with TRBJ2-3; 10 bases agree with TRBD1. CDR1 is SGHNT, CDR2 YYREEE, per germline (reference sequence). CDR3 length equals 15 residues. The V and J ends lost 9 bases and 6 bases, in that order; junction bases with no gene match: 13. The CDR3 nucleotides read TGTGCCACTTCTCACACTGGGGACAGGGGTGATACGCAGTATTTT. This sequence encodes CATSHTGDRGDTQYF.

The rearrangement uses TRBV27 and TRBJ2-3; a weak D match, TRBD2 (6 bases). Germline lookup yields CDR1 MNHEY and CDR2 SMNVEV (reference sequence). CDR3 length equals 18 residues. V shed 3 bases and J shed 0 bases, with 19 bases lying between them. The CDR3 region is CASSFGFGTPPSTDTQYF. DNA of the CDR3: TGTGCCAGCAGTTTTGGCTTCGGGACTCCCCCTAGCACAGATACGCAGTATTTT.

This clone was seen more than once but under ten times. Other DNA sequences of this sample code for an identical CDR3. V usage is TRBV9 and J usage is TRBJ1-1, with D maybe TRBD1 (5 bases). From germline, CDR1 is SGDLS and CDR2 YYNGEE. The V and J ends lost 2 bases and 0 bases respectively, with 8 bases between them. CDR3 length equals 14 residues. CDR3 nucleotide sequence: TGTGCCAGCAGCGTCGGGGGGGTGAACACTGAAGCTTTCTTT. This gives the protein CASSVGGVNTEAFF.

The V call is TRBV11-1, the J call TRBJ1-2; D call uncertain. The CDR3 runs 12 residues. V lost 5 bases and J lost 6, with 10 bases in between. Germline CDR1 is SGHAT and CDR2 is FQDESV (reference sequence). The CDR3: CASSPTLDGYTF. CDR3 in DNA: TGTGCCAGCAGCCCTACACTAGATGGCTACACCTTC.

This chain links TRBV3-1 (or the pseudogene TRBV3-2) with TRBJ1-3, with D unresolved. This CDR3 comprises 19 residues. V lost 0 bases and J lost 0, with 18 bases in between. From germline, CDR1 is LGHDT and CDR2 YNNKEL (reference sequence). CDR3 coding DNA: TGTGCCAGCAGCCAAGATCAACCCATTCTGGGCTACTCTGGAAACACCATATATTTT. It specifies CASSQDQPILGYSGNTIYF.

This clone was recorded only once. At one end the junction does not follow the germline gene, possibly because of a read error. Other nucleotide sequences from this sample produce the same CDR3. This rearrangement joins TRBV11-2 to TRBJ2-7, with no clear D. The germline CDR1 and CDR2 sequences are SGHAT and FQNNGV. The CDR3 is 14 amino acids. CDR3 nucleotide sequence: TGTGCCAGCAGCCTAGACGGTAGTCCCTACGAGCAGTACTTC. Amino acid sequence: CASSLDGSPYEQYF.

The chain is built from TRBV28 and TRBJ1-5; unclear D gene. The CDR3 runs 14 residues. Germline CDR1 MDHEN, CDR2 SYDVKM. V lost 1 base and J lost 2, with 6 bases in between. The CDR3 is CASSLLSRNQPQHF. The DNA for the CDR3 is TGTGCCAGCAGTTTATTAAGCCGCAATCAGCCCCAGCATTTT.

The rearrangement joins TRBV7-8 to TRBJ2-1; TRBD1 agrees at 7 bases. Trimming at V came to 5 bases and at J to 8 bases, leaving 9 bases not matched to a gene. The CDR3 runs 14 residues. Germline assignment: CDR1 SGHVS and CDR2 FQNEAQ. CDR3 nucleotide sequence: TGTGCCAGCAGCCGATACAGGGGCGCCGATGAGCAGTTCTTC. Amino acids: CASSRYRGADEQFF. Variable domain in full (rest from reference TRBV7-8 and TRBJ2-1): GAGVSQSPRYKVAKRGQDVALRCDPISGHVSLFWYQQALGQGPEFLTYFQNEAQLDKSGLPSDRFFAERPEGSVSTLKIQRTQQEDSAVYLCASSRYRGADEQFFGPGTRLTVL.

The chain links TRBV27 to TRBJ2-5; 11 bases map to TRBD1. The CDR3 runs 17 residues. The V segment lost 1 base and the J segment 5 bases; nucleotides outside the gene matches: 9. Germline V gene data show CDR1 as MNHEY and CDR2 as SMNVEV (reference sequence). CDR3 DNA: TGTGCCAGCAGTTTATTGAGGACAGGGGGCTTTGGGGAGACCCAGTACTTC. It codes for CASSLLRTGGFGETQYF.

J is TRBJ2-3 and V is TRBV11-2, with 12 positions matching TRBD2. V was clipped by 5 bases and J by 5 bases; unmatched bases: 5. This CDR3 region has 15 residues. Per germline, CDR1 SGHAT and CDR2 FQNNGV. The CDR3 protein is CASSHLGLAGDTQYF. CDR3 nucleotide sequence: TGTGCCAGCAGCCACTTGGGACTAGCGGGAGATACGCAGTATTTT.